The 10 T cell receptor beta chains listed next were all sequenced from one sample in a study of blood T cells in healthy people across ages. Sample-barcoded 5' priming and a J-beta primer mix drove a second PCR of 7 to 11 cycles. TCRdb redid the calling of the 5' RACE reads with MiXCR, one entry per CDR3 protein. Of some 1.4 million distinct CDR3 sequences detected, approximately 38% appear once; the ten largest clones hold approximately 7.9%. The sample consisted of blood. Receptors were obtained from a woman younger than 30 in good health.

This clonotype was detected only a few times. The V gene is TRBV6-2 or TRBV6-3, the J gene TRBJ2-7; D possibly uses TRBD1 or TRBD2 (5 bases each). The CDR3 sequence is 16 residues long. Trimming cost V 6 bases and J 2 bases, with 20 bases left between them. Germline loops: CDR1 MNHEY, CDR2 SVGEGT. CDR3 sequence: CASSKNPGPTTYEQYF. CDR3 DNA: TGTGCCAGCAGCAAAAATCCGGGACCGACTACCTACGAGCAGTACTTC.

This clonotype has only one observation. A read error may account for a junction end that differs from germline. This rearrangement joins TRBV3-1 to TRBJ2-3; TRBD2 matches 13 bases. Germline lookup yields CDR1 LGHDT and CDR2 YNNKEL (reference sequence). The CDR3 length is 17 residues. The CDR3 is CVSSQRGLAGSTDTQYF. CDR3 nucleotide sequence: TGTGTCAGCAGCCAGAGGGGACTAGCGGGGAGCACAGATACGCAGTATTTT.

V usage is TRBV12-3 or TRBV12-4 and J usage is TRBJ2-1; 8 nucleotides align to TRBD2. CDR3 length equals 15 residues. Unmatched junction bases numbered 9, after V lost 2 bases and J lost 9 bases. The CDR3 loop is CASSLRTGGPGEQFF. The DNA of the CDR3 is TGTGCCAGCAGTTTAAGGACGGGGGGGCCCGGTGAGCAGTTCTTC.

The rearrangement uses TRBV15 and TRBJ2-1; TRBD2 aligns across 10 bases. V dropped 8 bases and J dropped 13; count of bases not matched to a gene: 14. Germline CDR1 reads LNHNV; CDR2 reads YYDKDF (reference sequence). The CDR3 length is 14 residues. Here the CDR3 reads CATGAGGTLETQFF. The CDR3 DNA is TGTGCCACCGGAGCGGGGGGGACTTTAGAGACCCAGTTCTTC.

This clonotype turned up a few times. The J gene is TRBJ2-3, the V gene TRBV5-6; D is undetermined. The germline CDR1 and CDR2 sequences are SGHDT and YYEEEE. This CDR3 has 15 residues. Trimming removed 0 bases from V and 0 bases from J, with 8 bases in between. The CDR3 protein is CASSLGTPSTDTQYF. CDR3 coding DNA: TGTGCCAGCAGCTTGGGAACACCCAGCACAGATACGCAGTATTTT.

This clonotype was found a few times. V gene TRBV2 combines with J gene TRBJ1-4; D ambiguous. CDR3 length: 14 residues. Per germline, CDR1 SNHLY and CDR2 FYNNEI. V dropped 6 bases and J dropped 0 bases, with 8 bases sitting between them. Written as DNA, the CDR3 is TGTGCCAGCAGCCAGGATACAACTAATGAAAAACTGTTTTTT. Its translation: CASSQDTTNEKLFF.

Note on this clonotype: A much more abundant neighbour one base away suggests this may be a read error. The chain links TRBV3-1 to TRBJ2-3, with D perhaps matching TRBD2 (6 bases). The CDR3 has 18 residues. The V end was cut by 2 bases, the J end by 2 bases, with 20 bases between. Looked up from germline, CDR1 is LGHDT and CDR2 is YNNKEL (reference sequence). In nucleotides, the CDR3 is TGTGCCAGCAGCCAATGGCCCGGGAATAGCGGATACACAGATACGCAGTATTTT. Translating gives CASSQWPGNSGYTDTQYF.

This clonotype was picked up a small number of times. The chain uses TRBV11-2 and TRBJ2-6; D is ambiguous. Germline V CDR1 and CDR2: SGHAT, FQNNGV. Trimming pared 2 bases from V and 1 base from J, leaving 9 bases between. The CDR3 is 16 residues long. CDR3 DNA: TGTGCCAGCAGCTTATTACTCGGTTCTGGGGCCAACGTCCTGACTTTC. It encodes CASSLLLGSGANVLTF.

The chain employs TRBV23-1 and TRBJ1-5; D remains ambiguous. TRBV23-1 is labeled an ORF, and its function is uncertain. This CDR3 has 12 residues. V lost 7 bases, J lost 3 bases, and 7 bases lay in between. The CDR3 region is CASIGVNQPQHF. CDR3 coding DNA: TGCGCCAGCATCGGGGTCAATCAGCCCCAGCATTTT.

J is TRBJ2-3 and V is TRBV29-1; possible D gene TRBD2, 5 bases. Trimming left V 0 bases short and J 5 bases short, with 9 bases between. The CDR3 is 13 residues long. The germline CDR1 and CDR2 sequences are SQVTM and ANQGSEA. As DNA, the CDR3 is TGCAGCGTTGAAGACTACCGGGGAGATACGCAGTATTTT. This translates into CSVEDYRGDTQYF.